This TCR beta chain was sequenced in a study of cytomegalovirus exposure and HLA in healthy donors. The CDR3 is 15 amino acids. The germline V gene encodes CDR1 LNHDA and CDR2 SQIVND (reference sequence). The V segment lost 5 bases and the J segment 2 bases; nucleotides outside the gene matches: 5. This PCR relied on a set of 60 Vbeta primers and 13 Jbeta primers. Some clones are missing from TCRdb's copy, which holds only in-frame ones; the method was immunoSEQ multiplex PCR. The profile shows approximately 220,000 clones, around 79% of them singletons. In the case of this clone: Its target is not known.

Study-level findings and limits: With later analysis, a missense DCLRE1C variant became linked to TCR beta V- and J-gene trimming.

The rearrangement uses TRBV19 and TRBJ1-5; TRBD1 agrees at 8 bases. Sequencing was performed on PBMCs. The TCR sequence derives from a male donor in good health and CMV-seronegative. CDR3 sequence reads: CASSPSGGRNQPQHF. CDR3 nucleotides: TGTGCCAGTAGTCCTTCAGGGGGCCGCAATCAGCCCCAGCATTTT.